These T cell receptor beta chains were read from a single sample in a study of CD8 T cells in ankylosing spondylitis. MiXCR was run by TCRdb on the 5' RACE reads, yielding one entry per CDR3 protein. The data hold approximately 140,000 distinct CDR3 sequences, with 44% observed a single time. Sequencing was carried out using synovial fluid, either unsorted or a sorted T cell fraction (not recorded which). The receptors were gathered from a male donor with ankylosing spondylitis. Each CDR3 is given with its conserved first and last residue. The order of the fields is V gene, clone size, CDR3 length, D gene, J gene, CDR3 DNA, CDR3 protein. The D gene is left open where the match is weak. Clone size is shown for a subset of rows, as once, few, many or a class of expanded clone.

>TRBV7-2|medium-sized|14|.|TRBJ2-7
TGTGCCAGCAGCGATCTCACACTGATCTACGAGCAGTACTTC
CASSDLTLIYEQYF
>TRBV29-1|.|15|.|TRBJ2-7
TGCAGCGTTGAAGGCCAGCTCGGTGGGCCCTACGAGCAGTACTTC
CSVEGQLGGPYEQYF
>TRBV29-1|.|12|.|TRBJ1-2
TGCAGCGTTGCGGGGGGGGCTCTGAGCTACACCTTC
CSVAGGALSYTF
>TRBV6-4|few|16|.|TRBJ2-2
TGTGCCAGCAGTGACTCTGGGGGATCGAACACCGGGGAGCTGTTTTTT
CASSDSGGSNTGELFF
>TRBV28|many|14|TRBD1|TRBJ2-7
TGTGCCAGCAGTAACCGGGACAGGGACTACGAGCAGTACTTC
CASSNRDRDYEQYF
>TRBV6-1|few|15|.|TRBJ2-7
TGTGCCAGCAGTGAAAACGGAGGGGGGCCCTACGAGCAGTACTTC
CASSENGGGPYEQYF
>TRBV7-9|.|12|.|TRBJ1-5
TGTGCCAGCAGCTTTAGGAGTCAGCCCCAGCATTTT
CASSFRSQPQHF
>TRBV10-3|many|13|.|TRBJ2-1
TGTGCCATCAGTGACACCTCCTACAATGAGCAGTTCTTC
CAISDTSYNEQFF
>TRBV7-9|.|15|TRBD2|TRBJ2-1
TGTGCCAGCAGCTTAATCCCTAGCGGGTACAATGAGCAGTTCTTC
CASSLIPSGYNEQFF
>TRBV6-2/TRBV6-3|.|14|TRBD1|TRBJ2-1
TGTGCCAGCAGTTACTCGACAGGGTACAATGAGCAGTTCTTC
CASSYSTGYNEQFF
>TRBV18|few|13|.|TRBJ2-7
TGTGCCAGCTCACCTTCTCTTCCCTACGAGCAGTACTTC
CASSPSLPYEQYF